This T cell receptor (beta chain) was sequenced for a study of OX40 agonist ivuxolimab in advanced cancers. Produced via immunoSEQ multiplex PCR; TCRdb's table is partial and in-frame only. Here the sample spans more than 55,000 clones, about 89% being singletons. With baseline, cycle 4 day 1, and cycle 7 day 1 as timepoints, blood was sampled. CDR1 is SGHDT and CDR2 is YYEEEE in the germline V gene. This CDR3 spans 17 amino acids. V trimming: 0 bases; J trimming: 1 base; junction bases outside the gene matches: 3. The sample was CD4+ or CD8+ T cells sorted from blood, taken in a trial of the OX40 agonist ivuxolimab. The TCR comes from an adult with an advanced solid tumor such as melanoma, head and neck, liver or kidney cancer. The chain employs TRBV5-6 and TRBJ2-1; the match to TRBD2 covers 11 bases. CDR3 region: CASSLEGLAASYNEQFF. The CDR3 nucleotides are TGTGCCAGCAGCTTGGAGGGACTAGCGGCATCCTACAATGAGCAGTTCTTC.